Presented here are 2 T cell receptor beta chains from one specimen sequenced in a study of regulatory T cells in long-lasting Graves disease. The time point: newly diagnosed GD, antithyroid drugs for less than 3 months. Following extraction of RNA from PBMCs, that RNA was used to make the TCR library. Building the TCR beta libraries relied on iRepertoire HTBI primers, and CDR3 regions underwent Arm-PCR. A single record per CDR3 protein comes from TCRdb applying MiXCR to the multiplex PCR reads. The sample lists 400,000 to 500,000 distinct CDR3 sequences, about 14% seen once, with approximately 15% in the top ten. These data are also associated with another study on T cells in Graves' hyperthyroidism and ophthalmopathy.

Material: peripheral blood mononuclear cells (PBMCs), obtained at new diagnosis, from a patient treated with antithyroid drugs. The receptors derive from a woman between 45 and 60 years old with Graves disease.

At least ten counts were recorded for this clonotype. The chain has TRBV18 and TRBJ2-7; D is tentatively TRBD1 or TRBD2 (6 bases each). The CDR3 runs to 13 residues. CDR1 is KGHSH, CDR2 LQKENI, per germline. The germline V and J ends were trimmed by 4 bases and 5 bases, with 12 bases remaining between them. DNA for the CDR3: TGTGCCAGCTCACAAAACAGGGAGGACGAGCAGTACTTC. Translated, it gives CASSQNREDEQYF.

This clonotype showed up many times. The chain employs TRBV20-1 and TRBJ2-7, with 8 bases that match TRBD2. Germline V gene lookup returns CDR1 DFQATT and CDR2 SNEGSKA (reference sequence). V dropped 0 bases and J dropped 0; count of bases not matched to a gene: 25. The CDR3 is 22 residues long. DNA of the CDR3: TGCAGTGCTAGAGATGCTCTCCGTACCGAGCGGGAGTATGGGCCAAGCTCCTACGAGCAGTACTTC. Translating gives CSARDALRTEREYGPSSYEQYF.